This T cell receptor (beta chain) was recovered during a study of control samples from healthy donors and cancer patients. The CDR3 contains 15 residues. Trimming removed 3 bases from V and 7 bases from J, with 17 bases in between. CDR1 is SGDLS and CDR2 is YYNGEE in the germline V gene. Some clones are missing from TCRdb's copy, which holds only in-frame ones; the method was immunoSEQ multiplex PCR. The repertoire includes 100,000 to 150,000 clones, 75% to 95% of them detected once, and 2% to 3% sits in the top ten. V is TRBV9 and J is TRBJ1-3, with D tentatively TRBD1 (5 bases). The TCR originated in a man between 40 and 49 years old in good health. Sequenced material: blood. The CDR3 here is CASSDRASRGNTIYF. CDR3 DNA: TGTGCCAGCAGCGATCGGGCCTCCCGGGGGAACACCATATATTTT.